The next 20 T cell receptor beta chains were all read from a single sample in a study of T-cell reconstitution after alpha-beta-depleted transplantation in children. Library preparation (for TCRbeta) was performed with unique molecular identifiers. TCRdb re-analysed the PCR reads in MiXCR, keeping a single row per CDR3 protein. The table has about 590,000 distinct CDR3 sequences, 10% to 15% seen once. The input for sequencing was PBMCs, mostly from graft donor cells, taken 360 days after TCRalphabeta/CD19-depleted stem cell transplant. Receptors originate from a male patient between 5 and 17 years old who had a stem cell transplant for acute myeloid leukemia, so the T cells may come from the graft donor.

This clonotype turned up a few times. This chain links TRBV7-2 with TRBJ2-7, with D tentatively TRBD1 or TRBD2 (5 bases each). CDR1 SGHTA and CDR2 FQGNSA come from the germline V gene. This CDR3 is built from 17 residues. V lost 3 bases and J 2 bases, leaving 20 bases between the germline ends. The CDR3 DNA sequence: TGTGCCAGCAGCTTTCTGCCGGGACGGTTAAATCCCTACGAGCAGTACTTC. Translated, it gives CASSFLPGRLNPYEQYF.

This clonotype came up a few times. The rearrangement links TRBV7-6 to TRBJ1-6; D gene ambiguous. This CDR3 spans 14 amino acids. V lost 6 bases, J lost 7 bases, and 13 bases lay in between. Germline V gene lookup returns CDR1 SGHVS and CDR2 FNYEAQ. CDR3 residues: CASSRSAGNSPLHF. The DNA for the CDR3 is TGTGCCAGCAGTCGTTCAGCGGGAAATTCACCCCTCCACTTT.

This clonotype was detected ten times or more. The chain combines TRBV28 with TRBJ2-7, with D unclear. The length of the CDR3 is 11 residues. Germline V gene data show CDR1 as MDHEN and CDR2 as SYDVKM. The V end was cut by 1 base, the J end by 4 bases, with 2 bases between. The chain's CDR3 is CASSLLYEQYF. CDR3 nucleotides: TGTGCCAGCAGTTTATTGTACGAGCAGTACTTC.

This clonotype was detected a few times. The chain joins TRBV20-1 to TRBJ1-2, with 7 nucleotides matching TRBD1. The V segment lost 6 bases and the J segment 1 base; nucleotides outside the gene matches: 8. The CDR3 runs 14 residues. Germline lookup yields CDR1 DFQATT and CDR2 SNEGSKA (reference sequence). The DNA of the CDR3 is TGCAGTGCCCAACGAGGACAGGTTAACTATGGCTACACCTTC. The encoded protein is CSAQRGQVNYGYTF.

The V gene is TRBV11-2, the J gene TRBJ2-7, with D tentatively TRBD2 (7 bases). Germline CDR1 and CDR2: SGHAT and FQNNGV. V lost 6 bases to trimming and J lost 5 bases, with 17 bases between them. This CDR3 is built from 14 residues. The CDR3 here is CASRGGQGRDEQYF. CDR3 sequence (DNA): TGTGCCAGCAGGGGGGGGCAGGGCCGAGACGAGCAGTACTTC. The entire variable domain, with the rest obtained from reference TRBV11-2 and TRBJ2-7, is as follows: EAGVAQSPRYKIIEKRQSVAFWCNPISGHATLYWYQQILGQGPKLLIQFQNNGVVDDSQLPKDRFSAERLKGVDSTLKIQPAKLEDSAVYLCASRGGQGRDEQYFGPGTRLTVT.

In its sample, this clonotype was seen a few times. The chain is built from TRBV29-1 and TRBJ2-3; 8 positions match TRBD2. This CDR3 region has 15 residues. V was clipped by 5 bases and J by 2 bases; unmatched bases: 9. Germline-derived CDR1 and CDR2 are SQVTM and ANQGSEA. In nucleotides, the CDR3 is TGCAGCGTTCGATTAGCGGGATCCCACACAGATACGCAGTATTTT. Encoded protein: CSVRLAGSHTDTQYF.

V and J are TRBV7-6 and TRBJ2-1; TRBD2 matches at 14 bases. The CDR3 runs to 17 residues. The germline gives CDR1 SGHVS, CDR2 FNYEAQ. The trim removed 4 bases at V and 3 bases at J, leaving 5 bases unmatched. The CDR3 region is CASSSGLAGDLYNEQFF. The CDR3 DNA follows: TGTGCCAGCAGCTCGGGACTAGCGGGAGATCTCTACAATGAGCAGTTCTTC.

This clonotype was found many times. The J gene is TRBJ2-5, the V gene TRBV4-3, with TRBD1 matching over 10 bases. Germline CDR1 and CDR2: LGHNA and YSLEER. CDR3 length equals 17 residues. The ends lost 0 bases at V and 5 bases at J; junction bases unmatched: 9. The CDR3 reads CASSQDARGQGWETQYF. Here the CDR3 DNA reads TGCGCCAGCAGCCAAGATGCTCGGGGACAGGGGTGGGAGACCCAGTACTTC.

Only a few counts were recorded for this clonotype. As DNA, the CDR3 is TGCGCCAGCAGCTTGGAGGGCAGGGGGGCCTACGAGCAGTACTTC. Translation: CASSLEGRGAYEQYF. This sequence joins TRBV5-1 and TRBJ2-7, with D possibly being TRBD1 (7 bases). Germline CDR1 reads SGHRS; CDR2 reads YFSETQ. V lost 0 bases and J lost 2, with 12 bases in between. The CDR3 length is 15 residues.

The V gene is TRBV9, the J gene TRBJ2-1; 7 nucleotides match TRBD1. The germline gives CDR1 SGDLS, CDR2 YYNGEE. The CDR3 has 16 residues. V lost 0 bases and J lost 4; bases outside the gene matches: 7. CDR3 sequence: CASSVGKGATYNEQFF. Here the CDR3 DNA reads TGTGCCAGCAGCGTAGGAAAGGGGGCGACGTACAATGAGCAGTTCTTC. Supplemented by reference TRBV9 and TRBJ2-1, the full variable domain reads DSGVTQTPKHLITATGQRVTLRCSPRSGDLSVYWYQQSLDQGLQFLIQYYNGEERAKGNILERFSAQQFPDLHSELNLSSLELGDSALYFCASSVGKGATYNEQFFGPGTRLTVL.

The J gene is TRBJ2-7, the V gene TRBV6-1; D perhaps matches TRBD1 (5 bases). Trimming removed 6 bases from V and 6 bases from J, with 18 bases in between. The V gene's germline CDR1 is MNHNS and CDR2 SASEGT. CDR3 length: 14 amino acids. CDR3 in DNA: TGTGCCAGCAGCGTCCAGGGTTTTCGGGTCGAGCAGTACTTC. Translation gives CASSVQGFRVEQYF.

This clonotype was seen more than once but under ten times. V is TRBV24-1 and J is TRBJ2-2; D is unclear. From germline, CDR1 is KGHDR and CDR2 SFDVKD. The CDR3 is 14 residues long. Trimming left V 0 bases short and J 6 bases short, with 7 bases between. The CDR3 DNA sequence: TGTGCCACCAGTGATTTGACCCAATCCGGGGAGCTGTTTTTT. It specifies CATSDLTQSGELFF.

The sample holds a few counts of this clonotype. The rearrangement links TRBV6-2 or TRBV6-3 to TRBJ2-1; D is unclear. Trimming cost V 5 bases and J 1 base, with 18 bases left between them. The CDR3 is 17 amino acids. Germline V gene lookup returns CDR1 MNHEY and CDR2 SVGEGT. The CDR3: CASSPSPPQQSYNEQFF. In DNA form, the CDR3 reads TGTGCCAGCAGTCCGTCACCGCCACAGCAGTCCTACAATGAGCAGTTCTTC.

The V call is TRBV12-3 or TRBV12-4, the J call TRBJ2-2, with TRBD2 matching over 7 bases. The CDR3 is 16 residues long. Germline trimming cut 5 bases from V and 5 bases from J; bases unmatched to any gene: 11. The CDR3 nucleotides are TGTGCCAGCAGTCCCCGGTTGCGCGGGAGTACCGGGGAGCTGTTTTTT. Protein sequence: CASSPRLRGSTGELFF.

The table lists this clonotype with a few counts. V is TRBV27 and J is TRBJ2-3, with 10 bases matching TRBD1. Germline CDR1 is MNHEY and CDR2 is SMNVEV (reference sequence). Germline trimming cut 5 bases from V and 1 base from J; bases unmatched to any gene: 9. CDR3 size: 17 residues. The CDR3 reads CASSPPFGTGGTDTQYF. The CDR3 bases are TGTGCCAGCAGTCCTCCATTCGGGACAGGGGGCACAGATACGCAGTATTTT.

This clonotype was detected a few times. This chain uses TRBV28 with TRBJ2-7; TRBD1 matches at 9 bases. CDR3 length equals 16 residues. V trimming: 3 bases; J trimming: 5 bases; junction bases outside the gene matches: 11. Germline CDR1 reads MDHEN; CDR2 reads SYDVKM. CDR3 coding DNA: TGTGCCAGCAGTTTTCCACGCTGGACAGGGGCCCACGAGCAGTACTTC. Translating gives CASSFPRWTGAHEQYF.

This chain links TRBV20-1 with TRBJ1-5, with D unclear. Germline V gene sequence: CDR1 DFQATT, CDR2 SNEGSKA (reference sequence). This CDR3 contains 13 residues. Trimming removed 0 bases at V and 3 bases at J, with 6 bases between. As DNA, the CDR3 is TGCAGTGCTAGAGATGGCATCAATCAGCCCCAGCATTTT. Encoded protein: CSARDGINQPQHF.

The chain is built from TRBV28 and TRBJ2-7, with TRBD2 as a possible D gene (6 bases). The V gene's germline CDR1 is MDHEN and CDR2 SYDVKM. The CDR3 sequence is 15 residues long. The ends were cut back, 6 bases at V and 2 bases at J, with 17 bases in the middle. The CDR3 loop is CASSSLVAGTYEQYF. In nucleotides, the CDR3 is TGTGCCAGCAGCAGCTTAGTTGCGGGAACCTACGAGCAGTACTTC.

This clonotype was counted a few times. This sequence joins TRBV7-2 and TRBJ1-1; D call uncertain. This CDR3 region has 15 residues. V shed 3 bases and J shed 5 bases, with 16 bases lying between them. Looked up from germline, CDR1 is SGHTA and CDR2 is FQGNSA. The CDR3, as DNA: TGTGCCAGCAGCTTCGAAAGAGGTTCTAGGACTGAAGCTTTCTTT. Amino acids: CASSFERGSRTEAFF.

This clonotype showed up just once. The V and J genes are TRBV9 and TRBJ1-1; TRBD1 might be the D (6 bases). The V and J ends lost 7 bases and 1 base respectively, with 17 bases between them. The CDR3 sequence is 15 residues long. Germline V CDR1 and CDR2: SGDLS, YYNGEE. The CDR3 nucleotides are TGTGCCAGCGCGGTCGGAAGGGGGGGGAACACTGAAGCTTTCTTT. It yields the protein CASAVGRGGNTEAFF.